Shown below are 30 T cell receptor beta chains from a single sample sequenced in a study of blood T cell repertoires in COVID-19. Some clones are missing from TCRdb's copy, which holds only in-frame ones; the method was immunoSEQ multiplex PCR. The sample includes 40,000 to 45,000 clones, over 80% of them seen just once. Input material: peripheral blood. The receptors were gathered from a human donor in a cohort sampled during active COVID-19.

The rearrangement joins TRBV5-1 to TRBJ2-5, with 7 bases lining up with TRBD1. Germline V gives CDR1 SGHRS, CDR2 YFSETQ. V lost 4 bases and J lost 4; bases outside the gene matches: 4. This CDR3 is 13 amino acids long. The CDR3 DNA is TGCGCCAGCAGCGGGGGACAGAGAGAGACCCAGTACTTC. As protein: CASSGGQRETQYF.

This chain connects TRBV6-5 to TRBJ1-6, with TRBD1 identical over 8 bases. There are 15 residues in the CDR3. Germline V gene sequence: CDR1 MNHEY, CDR2 SVGAGI. Unmatched junction bases numbered 2, after V lost 4 bases and J lost 3 bases. The CDR3 sequence is CASSSGTGYNSPLHF. The CDR3 coding sequence is TGTGCCAGCAGTTCCGGGACAGGCTATAATTCACCCCTCCACTTT.

The CDR3, as DNA: TGTGCCAGCAGTTTGAAGAGAGCCGGGGAGCTGTTTTTT. It specifies CASSLKRAGELFF. This rearrangement joins TRBV6-2 or TRBV6-3 to TRBJ2-2; D is unclear. The germline V gene has CDR1 MNHEY and CDR2 SVGEGT. V was cut by 4 bases and J by 6 bases, with 9 bases left in between. This CDR3 contains 13 residues.

The rearrangement uses TRBV9 and TRBJ2-7; 8 nucleotides agree with TRBD1. Germline V gene lookup returns CDR1 SGDLS and CDR2 YYNGEE. The CDR3 consists of 15 residues. The ends lost 0 bases at V and 5 bases at J; junction bases unmatched: 7. This chain's CDR3 is CASSVEAGGFNEQYF. CDR3 in DNA: TGTGCCAGCAGCGTAGAAGCAGGGGGCTTCAACGAGCAGTACTTC.

The CDR3 spells CASSVEAGYTDTQYF. Written as DNA, the CDR3 is TGTGCCAGCAGCGTGGAGGCAGGTTACACAGATACGCAGTATTTT. The J gene is TRBJ2-3, the V gene TRBV9; a weak D match, TRBD2 (5 bases). Trimming took 2 bases from V and 2 from J, leaving 12 bases between them. CDR3 size: 15 residues. Germline CDR1 SGDLS, CDR2 YYNGEE.

This clone was counted a single time. V usage is TRBV28 and J usage is TRBJ2-3; TRBD2 is a possible D gene (5 bases). The germline CDR1 and CDR2 sequences are MDHEN and SYDVKM. The V gene lost 7 bases and the J gene lost 2 bases, with 7 bases spanning the gap. This CDR3 is 12 amino acids long. The CDR3 DNA reads TGTGCCAGCACCGGACTCACAGATACGCAGTATTTT. This gives the protein CASTGLTDTQYF.

The rearrangement uses TRBV2 and TRBJ1-4; D is ambiguous. This CDR3 region has 13 residues. The V gene lost 8 bases and the J gene lost 8 bases, with 15 bases spanning the gap. Germline lookup yields CDR1 SNHLY and CDR2 FYNNEI. This CDR3 is CASSEALREKLFF. In DNA, the CDR3 is TGTGCCAGCTCGGAGGCGCTTAGGGAAAAACTGTTTTTT.

A note on this clone: One end of the junction fails to match germline, which may point to a read error. Different DNA sequences within this sample yield the same CDR3. V is TRBV2 and J is TRBJ2-1; possibly TRBD2 for D (7 bases). From germline, CDR1 is SNHLY and CDR2 FYNNEI. This CDR3 is 16 amino acids long. The CDR3 DNA sequence: TGCGCCAGCAGTGAGTTTGTGGGGGGGCTTATCAATGAGCAGTTCTTC. Translated: CASSEFVGGLINEQFF.

The gene calls are TRBV27 and TRBJ2-7; 7 nucleotides match TRBD2. Germline V gene lookup returns CDR1 MNHEY and CDR2 SMNVEV (reference sequence). The J segment lost 9 bases and the V segment lost 2 bases, leaving 16 bases of the junction unmatched. This CDR3 has 16 amino acids. The CDR3 DNA is TGTGCCAGCAGTTTACCGCCGGGTAGCGGCGGGGAGGGGCAGTACTTC. Translated: CASSLPPGSGGEGQYF.

The chain is built from TRBV10-3 and TRBJ2-4, with 7 bases fitting TRBD1. Germline CDR1 is ENHRY and CDR2 is SYGVKD. The CDR3 is made up of 14 amino acids. The ends lost 2 bases at V and 3 bases at J; junction bases unmatched: 1. The CDR3 nucleotides are TGTGCCATCAGTGAGGCAGGGGGCAAAAACATTCAGTACTTC. Its protein is CAISEAGGKNIQYF.

This rearrangement joins TRBV3-1 (or the pseudogene TRBV3-2) to TRBJ2-5, with 9 nucleotides matching TRBD1. J lost 0 bases, V lost 7 bases, and 3 bases had no gene match. This CDR3 comprises 14 residues. CDR1 and CDR2 from the germline V gene are LGHDT and YNNKEL (reference sequence). CDR3 coding DNA: TGTGCCAGCAACCGGGACAGGGACCAAGAGACCCAGTACTTC. Translated, it gives CASNRDRDQETQYF.

The CDR3, as DNA: TGTGCCAGCAGTTACTCCGGACTAGCGGGAACCTACGAGCAGTACTTC. Protein product: CASSYSGLAGTYEQYF. The chain combines TRBV6-5 with TRBJ2-7; 12 nucleotides agree with TRBD2. After removal of 0 bases from V and 2 bases from J, the junction contained 2 bases not matched to a gene. CDR1 MNHEY and CDR2 SVGAGI come from the germline V gene. There are 16 residues in the CDR3.

V usage is TRBV5-4 and J usage is TRBJ2-3; 9 bases align to TRBD2. CDR1 is SGHNT and CDR2 is YYREEE in the germline V gene (reference sequence). V was pared by 5 bases and J by 4 bases, with 8 bases of the junction left unmatched. The CDR3 length is 15 residues. CDR3 protein: CASSSVSGRSDTQYF. The CDR3 DNA is TGTGCCAGCAGTTCAGTTAGCGGGAGATCAGATACGCAGTATTTT.

This chain links TRBV7-3 with TRBJ1-6, with TRBD1 matching 7 bases. CDR1 is SGHTA, CDR2 FQGTGA, per germline. The CDR3 runs to 15 residues. V trimming: 5 bases; J trimming: 4 bases; junction bases outside the gene matches: 5. The CDR3 sequence: CASSLSGQYNSPLHF. CDR3 in DNA: TGTGCCAGCAGCCTGTCGGGACAGTATAATTCACCCCTCCACTTT.

V is TRBV19 and J is TRBJ2-2; possibly TRBD1 for D (6 bases). Looked up from germline, CDR1 is LNHDA and CDR2 is SQIVND (reference sequence). The ends were cut back, 4 bases at V and 6 bases at J, with 21 bases in the middle. There are 17 residues in the CDR3. DNA of the CDR3: TGTGCCAGTAGTAGCGAGCGGCAGGGGTTTGGGGCCGGGGAGCTGTTTTTT. As protein: CASSSERQGFGAGELFF.

V and J are TRBV24-1 and TRBJ2-3; D not resolved. CDR1 is KGHDR and CDR2 is SFDVKD in the germline V gene. This CDR3 region has 16 residues. With 7 bases removed from V and 1 base from J, the gap between germline ends came to 17 bases. As DNA, the CDR3 is TGTGCCACCAGCCAAACGGCCGCGCAGGGCACAGATACGCAGTATTTT. The encoded protein is CATSQTAAQGTDTQYF.

The V gene is TRBV12-3 or TRBV12-4, the J gene TRBJ2-2, with D perhaps TRBD2 (6 bases). The length of the CDR3 is 13 residues. Deletions cut 6 bases from V and 7 bases from J, with 12 bases between. The CDR3 coding sequence is TGTGCCAGCAGCCCTACGGGAGTCGGGGAGCTGTTTTTT. Translation gives CASSPTGVGELFF.

This sequence joins TRBV28 and TRBJ2-1, with D possibly matching TRBD2 (6 bases). V was clipped by 3 bases and J by 8 bases, with 20 bases between them. The CDR3 runs 16 residues. Per the germline V gene, CDR1 is MDHEN and CDR2 is SYDVKM. The CDR3 DNA sequence: TGTGCCAGCAGTTTCCACTGGCAGGAGGGGTTCGATGAGCAGTTCTTC. This gives the protein CASSFHWQEGFDEQFF.

This clone appeared a single time. V gene TRBV10-3 combines with J gene TRBJ1-2; 10 bases align to TRBD1. Unmatched junction bases numbered 12, after V lost 6 bases and J lost 8 bases. The CDR3 has 15 residues. CDR1 is ENHRY and CDR2 is SYGVKD in the germline V gene. Here the CDR3 DNA reads TGTGCCATCAGGCCGGAGTGGACAGGGGGTAAGGGCTACACCTTC. This gives the protein CAIRPEWTGGKGYTF.

Only one count was recorded for this clone. The chain recombines TRBV4-3 with TRBJ1-1; D is unresolved. This CDR3 spans 15 amino acids. Trimming took off 0 bases at V and 3 bases at J, with 11 bases between the two ends. In germline, CDR1 is LGHNA, CDR2 YSLEER. CDR3 residues: CASSQDYEFDTEAFF. In DNA form, the CDR3 reads TGCGCCAGCAGCCAAGATTATGAGTTCGACACTGAAGCTTTCTTT.

This sequence joins TRBV30 and TRBJ1-2; D gene unclear. The germline V gene has CDR1 GTSNPN and CDR2 SVGIG (reference sequence). V lost 2 bases to trimming and J lost 8 bases, with 12 bases between them. CDR3 length: 12 amino acids. This CDR3 reads CAWSKGGLGYTF. In DNA form, the CDR3 reads TGTGCCTGGAGTAAGGGCGGGTTGGGCTACACCTTC.

V usage is TRBV6-6 and J usage is TRBJ1-2; the match to TRBD1 covers 7 bases. The germline V gene has CDR1 MNHNY and CDR2 SVGAGI (reference sequence). The CDR3 is 14 residues long. J lost 7 bases, V lost 1 base, and 6 bases had no gene match. In DNA, the CDR3 is TGTGCCAGCAGTTACTATAGGGGGCAGGGTGGCTACACCTTC. Protein sequence: CASSYYRGQGGYTF.

The chain employs TRBV19 and TRBJ2-5; 10 nucleotides match TRBD1. From germline, CDR1 is LNHDA and CDR2 SQIVND (reference sequence). The J segment lost 5 bases and the V segment lost 5 bases, leaving 11 bases of the junction unmatched. The CDR3 is 16 residues long. CDR3 coding DNA: TGTGCCAGTAGTTTGTGGCCCGGGACAGGGGAGGAGACCCAGTACTTC. It specifies CASSLWPGTGEETQYF.

The chain couples TRBV18 to TRBJ2-7; TRBD1 matches 9 bases. Unmatched junction bases numbered 5, after V lost 3 bases and J lost 5 bases. CDR3 length: 14 residues. Germline CDR1 is KGHSH and CDR2 is LQKENI. CDR3 sequence (DNA): TGTGCCAGCTCACCCGGGACAGGGTACCACGAGCAGTACTTC. Translating it yields CASSPGTGYHEQYF.

The chain combines TRBV27 with TRBJ1-6, with 9 nucleotides matching TRBD1. V gave up 5 bases and J gave up 10 bases; unmatched junction bases: 9. This CDR3 spans 15 amino acids. Looked up from germline, CDR1 is MNHEY and CDR2 is SMNVEV (reference sequence). In DNA, the CDR3 is TGTGCCAGCAGTGAAGGGACAGGGAGGACGTCACCCCTCCACTTT. Its translation: CASSEGTGRTSPLHF.

J is TRBJ2-5 and V is TRBV6-5, with D possibly matching TRBD2 (7 bases). The germline V and J ends were trimmed by 6 bases and 5 bases, with 13 bases remaining between them. This CDR3 comprises 13 residues. The germline V gene has CDR1 MNHEY and CDR2 SVGAGI. CDR3 DNA: TGTGCCAGCAGAGGGGGGGGCCGGGAGACCCAGTACTTC. This sequence encodes CASRGGGRETQYF.

V gene TRBV10-1 combines with J gene TRBJ2-3, with D unresolved. Germline assignment: CDR1 WNHNN and CDR2 SYGVQD (reference sequence). Between the trimmed V and J ends, which lost 6 bases and 2 bases, there was a span of 18 bases. This CDR3 contains 16 residues. In DNA form, the CDR3 reads TGCGCCAGCAGCCCTGGGCTTTCCACATACACAGATACGCAGTATTTT. Translated: CASSPGLSTYTDTQYF.

This chain links TRBV5-4 with TRBJ1-2, with D perhaps TRBD1 (6 bases). V was clipped by 0 bases and J by 4 bases, with 7 bases between them. The V gene's germline CDR1 is SGHNT and CDR2 YYREEE (reference sequence). The length of the CDR3 is 13 residues. This chain's CDR3 is CASSLDRAYGYTF. CDR3 bases: TGTGCCAGCAGCTTGGACAGGGCCTATGGCTACACCTTC.

The gene calls are TRBV6-5 and TRBJ1-6, with 9 bases lining up with TRBD1. J was trimmed by 8 bases and V by 6 bases; bases with no gene match: 2. Germline values: CDR1 MNHEY, CDR2 SVGAGI. The CDR3 has 13 residues. The CDR3 here is CASRRQGDSPLHF. The CDR3 DNA is TGTGCCAGCAGGAGACAGGGGGATTCACCCCTCCACTTT.

This clone has a single count. This sequence joins TRBV2 and TRBJ1-2; TRBD1 might be the D (6 bases). The length of the CDR3 is 12 residues. Germline assignment: CDR1 SNHLY and CDR2 FYNNEI. Deletions cut 7 bases from V and 13 bases from J, with 19 bases between. Here the CDR3 reads CASKVQGHVGTF. CDR3 bases: TGTGCCAGCAAAGTACAGGGTCATGTGGGCACCTTC.